The source of this T cell receptor (beta chain) is a study of shared clonotypes between healthy human individuals. Study-level background: Each donor's CD4 naive and CD4 memory cells filled three plates apiece, CD8 naive two, and CD8 memory one.

Profiling relied on immunoSEQ multiplex PCR, and the TCRdb table lists in-frame clones only, not all of them. The sample has fewer than 400,000 clones, around 67% seen once. V was shortened by 5 bases and J by 9 bases, with 17 bases between the two germline ends. Germline V CDR1 and CDR2: ENHRY, SYGVKD. The length of the CDR3 is 14 residues. Study results and limitations: Clonotypes shared by all four sorted-subset donors had higher generation probabilities than non-shared clonotypes.

This clone came up once. The antigen is not known. The specimen sequenced was memory CD4+ T cells sorted from blood. This sample's subset: CD45RA-negative fraction. This TCR came from a man younger than 40 in good health. The gene calls are TRBV10-3 and TRBJ1-3, with D tentatively TRBD1 (6 bases). The CDR3 DNA reads as TGTGCCATCAGTAGGGAGACAGGTCGTGGCACCATATATTTT. It is translated as CAISRETGRGTIYF.